Below, one T cell receptor (beta chain) is given with its context. Germline lookup yields CDR1 SNHLY and CDR2 FYNNEI. CDR3 size: 12 residues. V lost 7 bases and J lost 5, with 11 bases in between. The assay was immunoSEQ multiplex PCR, and TCRdb's table has in-frame clones only and misses some. This table has roughly 350,000 clones, more than 85% appearing once. The data are from a study of Ad26.COV2.S vaccination and SARS-CoV-2 variants. The treatment denotes: 15 to 20 received Ad26.COV2.S at low or high dose, single or two shots; roughly 5 received placebo; per-sample allocation not given. Samples analyzed were those drawn on day 63 after the first vaccine or placebo injection.

The TCR sequence derives from a person aged 18-65 years who received the Ad26.COV2.S COVID-19 vaccine or a placebo. Source: peripheral blood, taken in a trial of Ad26.COV2.S vaccine versus placebo. The rearrangement uses TRBV2 and TRBJ1-1; D gene uncertain. The CDR3 DNA is TGTGCCAGCATAGAGGGTATAACTGAAGCTTTCTTT. Translating it yields CASIEGITEAFF.